This TCR beta chain was captured in a study of cytomegalovirus exposure and HLA in healthy donors (dated by TCRdb to the late 2010s). Some background on the complete study: The 650 to 750 repertoires of the first cohort and the 120 validation repertoires were produced on the same platform, according to a later analysis. The study was designed to test whether signatures of past pathogen exposure could be identified by cataloging public T cell receptors. Along with the roughly 610-subject first cohort, a separate validation cohort of over a hundred different subjects was used. The study combined high-throughput TCR immunosequencing, statistical association of individual TCRs with disease status, and machine learning to predict cytomegalovirus infection status. Results the study describes overall, beyond this receptor: Most TCR sequences were seen in very few donors, while some public TCRs were found in many individuals. The study listed 164 TCR beta chains as associated with cytomegalovirus. A later analysis lacked HLA typing for the validation cohort, so it scored co-occurrence in that cohort across all 120 or so repertoires. Subsequent analysis determined that TCRs grouped into clusters in the first cohort also showed a tendency toward co-occurrence across the roughly 110 validation repertoires, and 85% to 95% of cluster scores exceeded 0. Cytomegalovirus status was reported to be diagnosed by the classifier with high specificity and sensitivity in both the original and validation cohorts. The authors suggested that the approach could potentially be extended to other disease states and immunological phenotypes. Three of the identified cytomegalovirus-associated TCR beta chains were confirmed in vitro to be specific for cytomegalovirus antigens.

CDR1 is given as SGHVS and CDR2 as FQNEAQ, both from the germline V gene. Relative to germline, V is 2 bases shorter and J is 2 bases shorter, with 10 bases between their ends. Inclusive of the bounding cysteine and phenylalanine, the CDR3 is 14 residues long. The only DNA kept is the CDR3, 42 bases in frame from the first base. The donors belonged to the validation cohort of around 110 subjects, which was separate from the approximately 700-subject first cohort. The receptor library was made with the immunoSEQ multiplex PCR assay. Per the source publication's procedure: A statistical classification framework was built for diagnosing cytomegalovirus status from the catalog of TCR beta chain sequences. TCRdb took this table from immuneACCESS and kept in-frame rearrangements with V and J called. Such tables lack part of the clones; where checked against another copy, unresolved V genes explain under half of the gap, and the rest is unexplained. The V and J calls and the clone size are those of that table, but D and trimming were determined from the DNA. This sample lists approximately 90,000 clones; approximately 96% were detected once. The ten largest clones add up to more than 0.65% of the sample.

Notes on this clone: No cognate antigen has been identified for it. Base qualities are not at hand, and no much larger clone is one base apart.

Material: PBMCs. This TCR derives from a man between 18 and 29 years old in good health and CMV-seronegative. The chain employs TRBV7-8 and TRBJ2-7; TRBD1 could be the D gene, as 6 bases match. CDR3 sequence: CASSLSRTAYEQYF. The bases read TGTGCCAGCAGCTTATCCCGGACAGCCTACGAGCAGTACTTC.